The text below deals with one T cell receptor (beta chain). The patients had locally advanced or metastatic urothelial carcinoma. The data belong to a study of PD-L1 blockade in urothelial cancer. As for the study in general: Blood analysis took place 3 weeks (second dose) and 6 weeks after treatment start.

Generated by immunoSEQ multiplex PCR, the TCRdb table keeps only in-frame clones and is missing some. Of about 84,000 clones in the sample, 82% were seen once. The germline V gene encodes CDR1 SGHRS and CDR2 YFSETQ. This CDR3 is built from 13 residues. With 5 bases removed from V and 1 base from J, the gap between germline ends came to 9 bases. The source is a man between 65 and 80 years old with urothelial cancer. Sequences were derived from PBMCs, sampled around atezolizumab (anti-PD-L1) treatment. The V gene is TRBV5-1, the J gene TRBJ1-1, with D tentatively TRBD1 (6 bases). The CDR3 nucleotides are TGCGCCAGCAGAACAGGGCCGAACACTGAAGCTTTCTTT. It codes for CASRTGPNTEAFF.